This is a list of T cell receptor beta chains from one sample in a study of blood T cell repertoires in COVID-19. Sequencing was performed with immunoSEQ multiplex PCR; in TCRdb, only in-frame clones are kept and a portion is missing. The sample comprises roughly 300,000 clones, roughly 83% of which are singletons, and approximately 1.5% rests with the top ten. The sample was peripheral blood. The origin of the receptors is a woman in her forties or fifties with acute or convalescent COVID-19. Both conserved end residues are part of each CDR3. A D gene is named only where the DNA matches it firmly. Only some rows state a clone size, as once, few, many or a class for expanded clones.

cdr3_nt: TGTGCCAGCAGTACCTCTCTAGCGGCTACTGAGCAGTTCTTC; cdr3_aa: CASSTSLAATEQFF; j_call: TRBJ2-1; clone_size: NA; v_call: TRBV11-2; d_call: TRBD2
cdr3_nt: TGTGCCAGCAGTTTTGCGGAGCTGAAAGCTTTCTTT; cdr3_aa: CASSFAELKAFF; j_call: TRBJ1-1; clone_size: NA; v_call: TRBV28; d_call: NA
cdr3_nt: TGTGCCAGCGGGGCTATATACAATGAGCAGTTCTTC; cdr3_aa: CASGAIYNEQFF; j_call: TRBJ2-1; clone_size: NA; v_call: TRBV27; d_call: NA
cdr3_nt: TGTGCCAGCAGCCTGGAGCGGGGGGGGGTGCACCTCTACTCCTACGAGCAGTACTTC; cdr3_aa: CASSLERGGVHLYSYEQYF; j_call: TRBJ2-7; clone_size: few; v_call: TRBV4-2; d_call: TRBD2
cdr3_nt: TGCGCCAGCAGCCCAGGGACATCAGATCAGCCCCAGCATTTT; cdr3_aa: CASSPGTSDQPQHF; j_call: TRBJ1-5; clone_size: NA; v_call: TRBV5-1; d_call: NA
cdr3_nt: TGTGCCAGCAGCTTAGCCGGTAACTATGGCTACACCTTC; cdr3_aa: CASSLAGNYGYTF; j_call: TRBJ1-2; clone_size: NA; v_call: TRBV7-2; d_call: NA
cdr3_nt: TGTGCCAGCAGCTTCGGACTAGCGGGAGGCAGCGGGGAGCTGTTTTTT; cdr3_aa: CASSFGLAGGSGELFF; j_call: TRBJ2-2; clone_size: few; v_call: TRBV7-9; d_call: TRBD2
cdr3_nt: TGTGCCAGCAGTCCTATTTGGGGAGGGGATGGTGGCTACACCTTC; cdr3_aa: CASSPIWGGDGGYTF; j_call: TRBJ1-2; clone_size: NA; v_call: TRBV27; d_call: NA
cdr3_nt: TGTGCCAGCAGTTGGCGTTCAGGGCTATACGAGCAGTACTTC; cdr3_aa: CASSWRSGLYEQYF; j_call: TRBJ2-7; clone_size: NA; v_call: TRBV28; d_call: NA
cdr3_nt: TGTGCCACCAGTGACCCTGGGACTAGCGTGTCCTCCTACAATGAGCAGTTCTTC; cdr3_aa: CATSDPGTSVSSYNEQFF; j_call: TRBJ2-1; clone_size: NA; v_call: TRBV24-1; d_call: TRBD2
cdr3_nt: TGTGCCAGCTCACCAGGGGGGGGAGAGCAGTACTTC; cdr3_aa: CASSPGGGEQYF; j_call: TRBJ2-7; clone_size: NA; v_call: TRBV18; d_call: TRBD2
cdr3_nt: TGCGCCAGCAGCCAAGATAGAACGGGGGAGTACCAAGAGACCCAGTACTTC; cdr3_aa: CASSQDRTGEYQETQYF; j_call: TRBJ2-5; clone_size: NA; v_call: TRBV4-1; d_call: NA